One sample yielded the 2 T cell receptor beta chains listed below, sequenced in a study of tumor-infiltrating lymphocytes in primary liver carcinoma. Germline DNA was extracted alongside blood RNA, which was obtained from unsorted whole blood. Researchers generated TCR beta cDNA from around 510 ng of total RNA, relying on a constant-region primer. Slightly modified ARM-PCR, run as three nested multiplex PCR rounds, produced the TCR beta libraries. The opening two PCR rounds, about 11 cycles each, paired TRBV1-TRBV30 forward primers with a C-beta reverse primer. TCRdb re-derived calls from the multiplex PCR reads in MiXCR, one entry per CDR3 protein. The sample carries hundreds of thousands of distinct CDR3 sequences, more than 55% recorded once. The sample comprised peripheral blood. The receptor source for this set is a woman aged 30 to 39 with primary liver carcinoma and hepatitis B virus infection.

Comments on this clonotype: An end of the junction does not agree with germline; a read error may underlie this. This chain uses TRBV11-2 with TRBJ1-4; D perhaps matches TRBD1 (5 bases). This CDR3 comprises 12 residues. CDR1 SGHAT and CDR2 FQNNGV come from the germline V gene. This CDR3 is CTSSFGGDKLFF. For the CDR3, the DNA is TGTACCAGCAGCTTTGGAGGGGACAAACTGTTTTTT.

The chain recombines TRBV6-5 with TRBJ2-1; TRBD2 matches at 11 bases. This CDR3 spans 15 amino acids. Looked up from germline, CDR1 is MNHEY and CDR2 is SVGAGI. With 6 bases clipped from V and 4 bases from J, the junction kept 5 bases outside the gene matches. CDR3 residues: CASRHGLAGYNEQFF. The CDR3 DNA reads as TGTGCCAGCAGACATGGACTAGCGGGTTACAATGAGCAGTTCTTC.